Below, 5 T cell receptor beta chains from the same sample are listed, as sequenced in a study of T cells in Graves' hyperthyroidism and ophthalmopathy (dated by TCRdb to the late 2010s). Library construction relied on multiplex PCR. The sequencer was an Illumina HiSeq 2000. TCR beta CDR3 regions were amplified from RNA transcripts. The TCR CDR3 was subjected to a first round of RT-PCR using the HTBI primer set and the Qiagen OneStep RT-PCR kit. TCRdb cleaned the public reads at Q25 with fastp, built clones with MiXCR and kept in-frame beta chains. A single entry per CDR3 protein holds the most common genes and DNA from its merged rows. The sample table lists around 500,000 distinct CDR3 sequences, 14% of them with a count of one. Over 11% of the sample is held by the ten biggest clonotypes. The sequencing sample was made of blood. All receptors derive from a woman aged 40 to 50 with Graves' hyperthyroidism.

This clonotype has a count of ten or more. J is TRBJ2-5 and V is TRBV7-2, with 9 bases fitting TRBD1. Germline V lookup: CDR1 SGHTA, CDR2 FQGNSA. V shed 1 base, J shed 4 bases, and the junction held 1 base outside the gene matches. The CDR3 has 14 amino acids. Written as DNA, the CDR3 is TGTGCCAGCAGCTTAGGGACAGGGGCAGAGACCCAGTACTTC. Amino acid sequence: CASSLGTGAETQYF.

This sequence joins TRBV9 and TRBJ1-1; D not certain. The CDR3 runs to 14 residues. Germline V gives CDR1 SGDLS, CDR2 YYNGEE. The ends were cut back, 0 bases at V and 8 bases at J, with 14 bases in the middle. The CDR3 here is CASSVDGGYLEAFF. CDR3 bases: TGTGCCAGCAGCGTAGACGGCGGGTACTTGGAAGCTTTCTTT.

This clonotype occurred many times. The V call is TRBV7-8, the J call TRBJ1-1; D not resolved. The ends were cut back, 5 bases at V and 4 bases at J, with 8 bases in the middle. The CDR3 runs 12 residues. Germline CDR1 is SGHVS and CDR2 is FQNEAQ. This CDR3 is CASSPGFTEAFF. CDR3 coding DNA: TGTGCCAGCAGCCCCGGTTTCACTGAAGCTTTCTTT.

Remarks on this clonotype: At one end, the junction sequence differs from germline, possibly due to a read error. The chain recombines TRBV5-1 with TRBJ1-1; 7 bases match TRBD1. Germline CDR1 reads SGHRS; CDR2 reads YFSETQ. The CDR3 is 13 amino acids. The CDR3 here is CASSLGGTAEASF. In DNA, the CDR3 is TGCGCCAGCAGCTTGGGGGGGACAGCTGAAGCTTCCTTT.

This clonotype was recorded many times. The gene calls are TRBV18 and TRBJ2-1, with 8 bases fitting TRBD1. Germline V CDR1 and CDR2: KGHSH, LQKENI. Trimming removed 3 bases from V and 0 bases from J; junction bases left unmatched: 4. The CDR3 length is 16 residues. Here the CDR3 DNA reads TGTGCCAGCTCACCCCGGGACAGGAGCTCCTACAATGAGCAGTTCTTC. Translated: CASSPRDRSSYNEQFF.